The present TCR beta chain was sequenced within a study of CD8+CD57+ T cells in acquired aplastic anemia. Study context: An average of about 3.2 ug of DNA was obtained from sorted CD4+ and CD8+ cells.

Regarding this clonotype: Its specificity is unknown.

Findings and limits, study-wide: There were fewer than 35 CD8+ CDR3 sequences that occurred in both patients and controls.

Sequenced patients had shown CD8+CD57+ cell expansion by flow cytometry. The template for TCR beta VDJ and CDR3 sequence profiling was genomic DNA. In TCRdb, the reads were re-called with MiXCR into one record per CDR3 protein. The sample carries under 350,000 distinct CDR3 sequences, 56% recorded once. This TCR was recovered from a human donor with aplastic anemia. The specimen was sorted CD4+, CD8+, or CD8+CD57+ T cells (not recorded which) from PBMCs.

The CDR3: CATSGGGKNSPLHF. CDR3 sequence (DNA): TGTGCCACCAGCGGTGGGGGGAAGAATTCACCCCTCCACTTT. The rearrangement uses TRBV15 and TRBJ1-6, with D perhaps matching TRBD1 (5 bases). V shed 5 bases and J shed 7 bases, with 12 bases lying between them. This CDR3 region has 14 residues. In germline, CDR1 is LNHNV, CDR2 YYDKDF (reference sequence).